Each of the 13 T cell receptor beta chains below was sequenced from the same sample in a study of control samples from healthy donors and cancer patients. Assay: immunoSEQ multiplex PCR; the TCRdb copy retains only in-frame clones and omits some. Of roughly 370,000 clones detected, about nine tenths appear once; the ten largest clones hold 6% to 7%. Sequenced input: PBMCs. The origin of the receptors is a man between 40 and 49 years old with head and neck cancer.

DNA for the CDR3: TGTGCCAGCAGCTTGCAAGGGGTCTACACTGAAGCTTTCTTT. Translating gives CASSLQGVYTEAFF. V and J are TRBV5-5 and TRBJ1-1; D perhaps matches TRBD1 (5 bases). Germline CDR1 and CDR2: SGHKS and YYEKEE (reference sequence). The CDR3 sequence is 14 residues long. V lost 1 base and J lost 3, with 10 bases in between.

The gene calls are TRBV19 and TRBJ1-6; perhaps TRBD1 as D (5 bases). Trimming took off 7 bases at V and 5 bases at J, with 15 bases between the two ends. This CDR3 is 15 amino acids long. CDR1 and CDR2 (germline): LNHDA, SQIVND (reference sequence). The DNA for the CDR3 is TGTGCCAGTACCACAGGAGCAGTCGATAATTCACCCCTCCACTTT. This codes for CASTTGAVDNSPLHF.

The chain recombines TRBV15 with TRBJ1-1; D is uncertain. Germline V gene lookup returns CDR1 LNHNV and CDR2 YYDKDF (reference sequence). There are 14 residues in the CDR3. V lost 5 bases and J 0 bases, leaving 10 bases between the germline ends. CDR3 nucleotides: TGTGCCACCAGCGGGTTTTTAATGAACACTGAAGCTTTCTTT. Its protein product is CATSGFLMNTEAFF.

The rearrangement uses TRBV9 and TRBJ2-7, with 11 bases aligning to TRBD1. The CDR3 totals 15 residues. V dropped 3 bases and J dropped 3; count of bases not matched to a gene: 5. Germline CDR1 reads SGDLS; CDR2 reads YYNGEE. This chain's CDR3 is CASSEGGTGGYEQYF. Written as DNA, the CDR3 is TGTGCCAGCAGCGAGGGCGGGACAGGGGGCTACGAGCAGTACTTC.

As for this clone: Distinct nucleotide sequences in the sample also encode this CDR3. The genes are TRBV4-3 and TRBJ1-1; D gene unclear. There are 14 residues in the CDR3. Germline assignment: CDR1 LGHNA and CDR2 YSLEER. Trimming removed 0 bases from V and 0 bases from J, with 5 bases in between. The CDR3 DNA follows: TGCGCCAGCAGCCAAGATAGGTTGAACACTGAAGCTTTCTTT. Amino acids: CASSQDRLNTEAFF.

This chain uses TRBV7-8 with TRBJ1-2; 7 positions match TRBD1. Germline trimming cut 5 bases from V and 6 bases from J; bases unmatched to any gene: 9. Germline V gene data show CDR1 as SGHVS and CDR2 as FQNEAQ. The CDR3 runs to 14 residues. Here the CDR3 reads CASSLQRTGHGYTF. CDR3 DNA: TGTGCCAGCAGCCTACAGAGGACAGGACATGGCTACACCTTC.

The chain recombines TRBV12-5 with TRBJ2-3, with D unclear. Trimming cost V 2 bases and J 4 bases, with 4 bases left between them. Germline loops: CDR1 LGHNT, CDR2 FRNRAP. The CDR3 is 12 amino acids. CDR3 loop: CASGLSSDTQYF. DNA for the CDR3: TGTGCTAGTGGTTTGTCCTCAGATACGCAGTATTTT.

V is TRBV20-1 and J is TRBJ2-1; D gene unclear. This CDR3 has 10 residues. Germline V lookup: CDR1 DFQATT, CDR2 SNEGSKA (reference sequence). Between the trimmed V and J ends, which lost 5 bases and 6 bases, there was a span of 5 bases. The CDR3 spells CSAVGNEQFF. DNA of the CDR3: TGCAGTGCTGTGGGCAATGAGCAGTTCTTC.

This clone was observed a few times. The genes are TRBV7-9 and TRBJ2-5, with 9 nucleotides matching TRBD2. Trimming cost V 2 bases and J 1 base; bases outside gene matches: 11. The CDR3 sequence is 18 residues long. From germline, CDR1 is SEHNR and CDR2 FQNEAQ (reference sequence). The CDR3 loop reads CASSLTPLAGEIQETQYF. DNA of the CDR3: TGTGCCAGCAGCTTAACGCCACTAGCGGGCGAGATCCAAGAGACCCAGTACTTC.

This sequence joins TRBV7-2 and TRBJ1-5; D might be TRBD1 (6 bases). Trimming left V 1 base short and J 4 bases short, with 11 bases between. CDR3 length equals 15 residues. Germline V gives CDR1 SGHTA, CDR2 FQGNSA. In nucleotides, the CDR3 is TGTGCCAGCAGCTTAGGGACAGAAACAAATCAGCCCCAGCATTTT. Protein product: CASSLGTETNQPQHF.

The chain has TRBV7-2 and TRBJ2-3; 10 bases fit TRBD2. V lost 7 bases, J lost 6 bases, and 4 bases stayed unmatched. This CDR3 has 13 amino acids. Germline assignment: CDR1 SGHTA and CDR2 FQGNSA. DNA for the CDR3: TGTGCCAGCAACCTTAGCGGGGGGGATACGCAGTATTTT. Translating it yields CASNLSGGDTQYF. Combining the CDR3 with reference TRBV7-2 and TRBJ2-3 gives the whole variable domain GAGVSQSPSNKVTEKGKDVELRCDPISGHTALYWYRQSLGQGLEFLIYFQGNSAPDKSGLPSDRFSAERTGGSVSTLTIQRTQQEDSAVYLCASNLSGGDTQYFGPGTRLTVL.

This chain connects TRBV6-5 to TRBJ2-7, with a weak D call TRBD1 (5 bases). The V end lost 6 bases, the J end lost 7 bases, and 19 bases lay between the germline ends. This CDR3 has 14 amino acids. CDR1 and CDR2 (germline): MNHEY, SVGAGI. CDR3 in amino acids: CASRPLAQALEQYF. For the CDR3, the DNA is TGTGCCAGCAGGCCCCTGGCACAGGCTCTTGAGCAGTACTTC.

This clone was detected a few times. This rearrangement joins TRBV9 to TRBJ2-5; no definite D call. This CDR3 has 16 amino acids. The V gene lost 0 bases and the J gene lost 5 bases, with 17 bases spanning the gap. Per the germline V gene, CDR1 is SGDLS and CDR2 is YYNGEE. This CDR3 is CASSVAGVGKSETQYF. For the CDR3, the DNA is TGTGCCAGCAGCGTAGCTGGGGTAGGGAAATCGGAGACCCAGTACTTC.